This record concerns one TCR beta chain sequence. The protocol was immunoSEQ multiplex PCR, while the TCRdb copy is restricted to in-frame clones and leaves out a portion. Among about 55,000 clones listed, over 80% were seen once. This entry is derived from a study of T cells in localized non-small cell lung cancer. V was trimmed by 2 bases and J by 0 bases, leaving 8 bases between them. The CDR3 consists of 14 residues. Germline V CDR1 and CDR2: SGHRS, YFSETQ. V gene TRBV5-1 combines with J gene TRBJ1-1, with no clear D. This sequence was found in a man aged 40 to 75 with stage III lung adenocarcinoma. Sequencing was performed on peripheral blood mononuclear cells, taken before any cancer treatment. Here the CDR3 DNA reads TGCGCCAGCAGCTTTGCAGGAATGAACACTGAAGCTTTCTTT. This codes for CASSFAGMNTEAFF.